This T cell receptor beta chain came from a study of Graves' ophthalmopathy and Graves' hyperthyroidism. Hyperthyroidism was new, under 2 months, in patients aged 18 to 65. Clinicians diagnosed using symptoms, serum thyroxine, TRAb, thyroid ultrasound and orbital computed tomography. The CDR3 is made up of 12 amino acids. Trimming took off 7 bases at V and 2 bases at J, with 9 bases between the two ends. Germline CDR1 is SGHTA and CDR2 is FQGNSA. The authors amplified TCR beta CDR3 regions, and they did so from RNA transcripts for repertoire sequencing. Second-round multiplex PCR came after a first-round RT-PCR that employed HTBI primers. A single record per CDR3 protein comes from TCRdb applying MiXCR to the multiplex PCR reads. The sample holds 900,000 to 1,200,000 distinct CDR3 sequences, about 36% seen once.

The chain couples TRBV7-2 to TRBJ2-7, with a weak D call TRBD2 (5 bases). The source material was peripheral blood or thyroid tissue (not recorded which). The clonotype originates from an adult man with Graves' hyperthyroidism. DNA of the CDR3: TGTGCCAGCATCGGGAATCCCTACGAGCAGTACTTC. It encodes CASIGNPYEQYF.